The source of this T cell receptor (beta chain) is a study of OX40 agonist ivuxolimab in advanced cancers. TCRdb's table, derived via immunoSEQ multiplex PCR, lists solely in-frame clones and lacks some. The sample lists about 36,000 clones, approximately 79% seen once, with 11% in the top ten. The CDR3 length is 14 residues. V shed 11 bases and J shed 0 bases, with 17 bases lying between them. CDR1 and CDR2 from the germline V gene are SNHLY and FYNNEI. This sequence originates from an adult with an advanced solid tumor such as melanoma, head and neck, liver or kidney cancer. The genes are TRBV2 and TRBJ2-7; possible D gene TRBD2, 6 bases. The specimen was CD4+ or CD8+ T cells sorted from blood, collected in a trial of the OX40 agonist ivuxolimab. The CDR3 DNA is TGTGCCGGCCAATACGGGACTTACTCCTACGAGCAGTACTTC. It is translated as CAGQYGTYSYEQYF.